This TCR beta chain was profiled in a study of cytomegalovirus exposure and HLA in healthy donors. Study-wide context: Assignment to the Caucasian-associated ancestry cluster applied to roughly 80% of the approximately 400 genotyped donors.

Broader study findings: Indistinguishable V segments, including TRBV6-2 and TRBV6-3, were excluded.

Use of 60 Vbeta and 13 Jbeta primers characterized the PCR. Profiled with immunoSEQ multiplex PCR; TCRdb holds only in-frame clones, not every one. The sample has just over 150,000 clones, nearly 80% seen once. The sample holds one count of this clone. Its specificity is unknown. Germline V lookup: CDR1 SGHTA, CDR2 FQGNSA. With 5 bases removed from V and 0 bases from J, the gap between germline ends came to 14 bases. The CDR3 spans 16 residues. The source material was PBMCs. The chain couples TRBV7-2 to TRBJ2-4; D possibly corresponds to TRBD2 (7 bases). The clonotype comes from a woman in her forties in good health and CMV-seronegative. The CDR3: CASSLGGPLAKNIQYF. For the CDR3, the DNA is TGTGCCAGCAGCCTGGGGGGGCCTTTAGCCAAAAACATTCAGTACTTC.